One and the same sample provided the 17 T cell receptor beta chains below, sequenced in a study of shared T cell receptors in the human thymus. Method: immunoSEQ multiplex PCR; TCRdb's copy keeps in-frame clones and lacks some. This table has hundreds of thousands of clones, roughly 90% appearing once. A further study also used this sample, focusing on human thymus T cells.

Specimen: thymocytes. The source is a boy younger than two with a congenital heart defect.

The rearrangement uses TRBV29-1 and TRBJ2-5; tentatively, D is TRBD1 (6 bases). The CDR3 totals 13 residues. Trimming pared 6 bases from V and 0 bases from J, leaving 11 bases between. Germline-derived CDR1 and CDR2 are SQVTM and ANQGSEA. This chain's CDR3 is CSVPGTHQETQYF. For the CDR3, the DNA is TGCAGCGTCCCCGGGACACACCAAGAGACCCAGTACTTC.

The chain has TRBV4-3 and TRBJ2-3; TRBD2 matches at 9 bases. The CDR3 loop spans 18 amino acids. Germline CDR1 LGHNA, CDR2 YSLEER. After removal of 0 bases from V and 2 bases from J, the junction contained 9 bases not matched to a gene. The CDR3 region is CASSQDGFSGGPTDTQYF. CDR3 coding DNA: TGCGCCAGCAGCCAAGACGGGTTTAGCGGGGGCCCCACAGATACGCAGTATTTT.

The V gene is TRBV1, the J gene TRBJ2-7; TRBD1 is taken as the D call from the table, unchecked against the DNA. TRBV1 is a pseudogene. The CDR3 contains 16 residues. Written as DNA, the CDR3 is TGCACCAGCAGCCAAGTTCCCTGGGGGCCCGCCTACGAGCAGTACTTC. It yields the protein CTSSQVPWGPAYEQYF.

This clone is a singleton in its sample. The chain carries TRBV13 and TRBJ2-1; TRBD1 matches at 10 bases. With 5 bases clipped from V and 4 bases from J, the junction kept 5 bases outside the gene matches. The CDR3 contains 15 residues. The germline gives CDR1 PRHDT, CDR2 FYEKMQ (reference sequence). The CDR3 DNA follows: TGTGCCAGCAGCCCCCGGGACAGGGGTTACAATGAGCAGTTCTTC. Translation gives CASSPRDRGYNEQFF.

This CDR3 is CASGGQKYEQYF. Written as DNA, the CDR3 is TGTGCCAGCGGAGGACAGAAGTACGAGCAGTACTTC. The V gene is TRBV27, the J gene TRBJ2-7; weak D call: TRBD1 (6 bases). This CDR3 region has 12 residues. The V and J ends lost 8 bases and 4 bases respectively, with 12 bases between them. Germline loops: CDR1 MNHEY, CDR2 SMNVEV (reference sequence).

The chain carries TRBV2 and TRBJ2-5; 10 bases map to TRBD2. CDR1 and CDR2 (germline): SNHLY, FYNNEI. The CDR3 loop spans 15 amino acids. Losses at the gene ends were 6 bases for V and 4 bases for J; bases not matched to a gene: 8. The CDR3 here is CASSLPSGGRETQYF. The CDR3 DNA sequence: TGTGCCAGCAGCCTCCCTAGCGGGGGAAGAGAGACCCAGTACTTC.

A single count supports this clone. The genes are TRBV11-3 and TRBJ2-7; 10 positions match TRBD2. CDR1 and CDR2 from the germline V gene are SGHNT and YENEEA. J lost 4 bases, V lost 4 bases, and 4 bases had no gene match. This CDR3 spans 14 amino acids. The CDR3 sequence is CASSSSGRGYEQYF. CDR3 sequence (DNA): TGTGCCAGCAGCTCTAGCGGGAGAGGTTACGAGCAGTACTTC.

The rearrangement joins TRBV21-1 to TRBJ1-2. TRBV21-1 is marked as a pseudogene. This CDR3 is 13 amino acids long. This chain's CDR3 is CASSPRGGPGYTF. For the CDR3, the DNA is TGTGCCAGCAGCCCCCGGGGAGGGCCCGGCTACACCTTC.

The chain is built from TRBV27 and TRBJ2-7; TRBD2 aligns across 13 bases. Trimming cost V 10 bases and J 0 bases; bases outside gene matches: 24. The CDR3 has 21 amino acids. Germline V CDR1 and CDR2: MNHEY, SMNVEV (reference sequence). CDR3 coding DNA: TGTGCCACCAGACCTAAGACTAGCGGGAGGTTCCTGCCCTTGCGCTCCTACGAGCAGTACTTC. Translating it yields CATRPKTSGRFLPLRSYEQYF.

The chain is built from TRBV2 and TRBJ2-3; D ambiguous. V was cut by 8 bases and J by 0 bases, with 21 bases left in between. The germline V gene encodes CDR1 SNHLY and CDR2 FYNNEI. The CDR3 is 17 residues long. CDR3 loop: CASHPNSLHSSTDTQYF. For the CDR3, the DNA is TGTGCCAGCCACCCCAACAGCCTACACTCTAGCACAGATACGCAGTATTTT.

The chain employs TRBV15 and TRBJ1-4; TRBD1 aligns across 11 bases. This CDR3 contains 16 residues. The J segment lost 8 bases and the V segment lost 2 bases, leaving 7 bases of the junction unmatched. The V gene's germline CDR1 is LNHNV and CDR2 YYDKDF (reference sequence). In DNA form, the CDR3 reads TGTGCCACCAGCAGAATCCCCGGGACAGGGGGAGAAAAACTGTTTTTT. Encoded protein: CATSRIPGTGGEKLFF.

The V call is TRBV12-5, the J call TRBJ2-7; D might be TRBD1 (7 bases). Trimming took off 6 bases at V and 2 bases at J, with 14 bases between the two ends. The CDR3 length is 14 residues. From germline, CDR1 is LGHNT and CDR2 FRNRAP. The CDR3 nucleotides read TGTGCTAGTGGGCCCCAGGGGGGCCCCTACGAGCAGTACTTC. Translation: CASGPQGGPYEQYF.

The sample holds a few counts of this clone. J is TRBJ1-5 and V is TRBV28; 8 bases agree with TRBD1. J was trimmed by 5 bases and V by 3 bases; bases with no gene match: 12. The CDR3 contains 17 residues. The germline V gene has CDR1 MDHEN and CDR2 SYDVKM. The CDR3 nucleotides read TGTGCCAGCAGTTTGGTGATCCAGGGGGCTCTGGATCAGCCCCAGCATTTT. Protein product: CASSLVIQGALDQPQHF.

This clone was seen a few times. V usage is TRBV5-1 and J usage is TRBJ1-2; TRBD1 aligns across 7 bases. V lost 3 bases to trimming and J lost 5 bases; unmatched junction nucleotides: 7. From germline, CDR1 is SGHRS and CDR2 YFSETQ. This CDR3 contains 14 residues. The CDR3 spells CASSSTGDGYGYTF. Written as DNA, the CDR3 is TGCGCCAGCAGCTCCACAGGGGATGGTTATGGCTACACCTTC.

The genes are TRBV10-3 and TRBJ2-2, with D perhaps matching TRBD1 (6 bases). CDR3 size: 21 residues. Germline V gives CDR1 ENHRY, CDR2 SYGVKD. V lost 4 bases and J 0 bases, leaving 27 bases between the germline ends. CDR3 region: CAISGWRGVSQGPTNTGELFF. DNA of the CDR3: TGTGCCATCAGTGGTTGGAGAGGAGTGAGCCAGGGGCCTACGAACACCGGGGAGCTGTTTTTT.

This chain joins TRBV21-1 and TRBJ2-2; the table gives TRBD1 as D, unverified against the DNA. TRBV21-1 is labeled a pseudogene. The CDR3 runs 16 residues. CDR3 coding DNA: TGTGCCAGCAGCAATGCCAGAACCCCTAGGGGCGGGGAGCTGTTTTTT. Its translation: CASSNARTPRGGELFF.

In its sample, this clone was seen a few times. For the CDR3, the DNA is TGTGCCAGCAGCTTAACCGACAGGGAAATAACCGGGAACACTGAAGCTTTCTTT. This gives the protein CASSLTDREITGNTEAFF. The gene calls are TRBV7-9 and TRBJ1-1; 7 bases agree with TRBD1. V shed 2 bases, J shed 1 base, and the junction held 13 bases outside the gene matches. The CDR3 consists of 18 residues. The germline CDR1 and CDR2 sequences are SEHNR and FQNEAQ (reference sequence).